A selection of T cell receptor beta chains follows, all from one sample in a study. TCRdb re-called the 5' RACE reads with MiXCR, one entry per CDR3 protein. The table lists 35,000 to 50,000 distinct CDR3 sequences, approximately 28% of them singletons. Sequenced material: tumor-infiltrating memory CD4+ T cells sorted from the breast tumor. The receptor source for this set is a female donor with breast cancer. The CDR3 runs from the conserved cysteine through the conserved F or W. A D gene is named only where the DNA matches it firmly. Clone size, where shown, is once, few, many, or a class for clones that have expanded.

abundance: few
j_gene: TRBJ1-1
v_gene: TRBV12-3/TRBV12-4
len: 16
d_gene: .
CDR3nt: TGTGCCAGCAGTTTAGGGCAAGGCGCGTGGATCACTGAAGCTTTCTTT
CDR3aa: CASSLGQGAWITEAFF

abundance: .
j_gene: TRBJ1-1
v_gene: TRBV5-1
len: 15
d_gene: TRBD1
CDR3nt: TGCGCCAGCAGCCTGGACAGGGTAATGAACACTGAAGCTTTCTTT
CDR3aa: CASSLDRVMNTEAFF

abundance: .
j_gene: TRBJ2-1
v_gene: TRBV2
len: 14
d_gene: .
CDR3nt: TGTGCCAGCAGGGCCGGGACTCAATCCAATGAGCAGTTCTTC
CDR3aa: CASRAGTQSNEQFF

abundance: few
j_gene: TRBJ2-2
v_gene: TRBV11-3
len: 15
d_gene: .
CDR3nt: TGTGCCAGCAGCCAAGGTCCCACGAACACCGGGGAGCTGTTTTTT
CDR3aa: CASSQGPTNTGELFF

abundance: .
j_gene: TRBJ2-5
v_gene: TRBV29-1
len: 15
d_gene: TRBD2
CDR3nt: TGCAGCTTCCAAGGACTAGCGGGACGACAAGAGACCCAGTACTTC
CDR3aa: CSFQGLAGRQETQYF

abundance: .
j_gene: TRBJ2-7
v_gene: TRBV5-1
len: 14
d_gene: .
CDR3nt: TGCGCCAGCAGCTTGGGGCCCTTAGGAGGGGAGCAGTACTTC
CDR3aa: CASSLGPLGGEQYF

abundance: .
j_gene: TRBJ1-2
v_gene: TRBV20-1
len: 12
d_gene: .
CDR3nt: TGCAGTGCTAGTCGGGGGGCTGGGGGCTACACCTTC
CDR3aa: CSASRGAGGYTF

abundance: few
j_gene: TRBJ2-3
v_gene: TRBV27
len: 17
d_gene: TRBD2
CDR3nt: TGTGCCAGCAGTTCCCTCGGACTAGCGGGAGTCACAGATACGCAGTATTTT
CDR3aa: CASSSLGLAGVTDTQYF

abundance: .
j_gene: TRBJ2-7
v_gene: TRBV6-1
len: 15
d_gene: TRBD1
CDR3nt: TGTGCCGGCAGCGCTTTGCGACAGGGGAGGTACGAGCAGTACTTC
CDR3aa: CAGSALRQGRYEQYF

abundance: many
j_gene: TRBJ2-6
v_gene: TRBV5-5
len: 18
d_gene: .
CDR3nt: TGTGCCAGCAGCTCGGGGGACGGACTCTTCTCTGGGGCCAACGTCCTGACTTTC
CDR3aa: CASSSGDGLFSGANVLTF

abundance: few
j_gene: TRBJ2-7
v_gene: TRBV6-2/TRBV6-3
len: 12
d_gene: .
CDR3nt: TGTGCCAGCAGTTCGGGACTTTACGAGCAGTACTTC
CDR3aa: CASSSGLYEQYF

abundance: .
j_gene: TRBJ2-2
v_gene: TRBV5-1
len: 13
d_gene: .
CDR3nt: TGCGCCAGCAGCTCAGTTCTATCCGGGGAGCTGTTTTTT
CDR3aa: CASSSVLSGELFF

abundance: many
j_gene: TRBJ2-2
v_gene: TRBV6-2/TRBV6-3
len: 13
d_gene: .
CDR3nt: TGTGCCAGCACCCAACGATTCACCGGGGAGCTGTTTTTT
CDR3aa: CASTQRFTGELFF

abundance: few
j_gene: TRBJ2-3
v_gene: TRBV12-3/TRBV12-4
len: 17
d_gene: TRBD2
CDR3nt: TGTGCCAGCACCCTTTGGGGGACTAGCGGGAGCACAGATACGCAGTATTTT
CDR3aa: CASTLWGTSGSTDTQYF

abundance: .
j_gene: TRBJ2-3
v_gene: TRBV2
len: 17
d_gene: TRBD1
CDR3nt: TGTGCCAGCAGTAGAACTAATCCGGGACAGACCACAGATACGCAGTATTTT
CDR3aa: CASSRTNPGQTTDTQYF

abundance: .
j_gene: TRBJ2-2
v_gene: TRBV6-1
len: 19
d_gene: TRBD2
CDR3nt: TGTGCCAGCACGGTACTAGCGGGGAGCATTGGGAAAAATACCGGGGAGCTGTTTTTT
CDR3aa: CASTVLAGSIGKNTGELFF

abundance: few
j_gene: TRBJ2-3
v_gene: TRBV6-1
len: 18
d_gene: .
CDR3nt: TGTGCCAGCAGTGAAGCTCCGCCATCGTTCTGGGCATCAGATACGCAGTATTTT
CDR3aa: CASSEAPPSFWASDTQYF

abundance: .
j_gene: TRBJ2-5
v_gene: TRBV20-1
len: 16
d_gene: TRBD2
CDR3nt: TGCAGTGCTAGCATTGGGAGCGGGAGTTACCAAGAGACCCAGTACTTC
CDR3aa: CSASIGSGSYQETQYF

abundance: few
j_gene: TRBJ1-5
v_gene: TRBV4-1
len: 18
d_gene: .
CDR3nt: TGCGCCAGCAGCCAATCAACCGCCGGAGGCACTGGCAATCAGCCCCAGCATTTT
CDR3aa: CASSQSTAGGTGNQPQHF

abundance: .
j_gene: TRBJ2-3
v_gene: TRBV7-2
len: 13
d_gene: .
CDR3nt: TGTGCCAGCAGCTTCAACCTGTTGGATACGCAGTATTTT
CDR3aa: CASSFNLLDTQYF

abundance: many
j_gene: TRBJ1-1
v_gene: TRBV4-1
len: 14
d_gene: .
CDR3nt: TGCGCCAGCAGCCAAACGTCCCAGAGCGCTGAAGCTTTCTTT
CDR3aa: CASSQTSQSAEAFF

abundance: many
j_gene: TRBJ2-7
v_gene: TRBV20-1
len: 13
d_gene: TRBD1
CDR3nt: TGCACCGTCACACAGGGGGCGACCTACGAGCAGTACTTC
CDR3aa: CTVTQGATYEQYF

abundance: many
j_gene: TRBJ2-1
v_gene: TRBV5-1
len: 12
d_gene: .
CDR3nt: TGCGCCAGCAGCTTGGAAGCGAATCAGCAGTTCTTC
CDR3aa: CASSLEANQQFF

abundance: .
j_gene: TRBJ2-7
v_gene: TRBV27
len: 13
d_gene: .
CDR3nt: TGTGCCAGCAGTTCCCGACCCGTTTACGAGCAGTACTTC
CDR3aa: CASSSRPVYEQYF

abundance: few
j_gene: TRBJ1-5
v_gene: TRBV6-2/TRBV6-3
len: 14
d_gene: .
CDR3nt: TGTGCCAGCAACCCTACAGACAGCAATCAGCCCCAGCATTTT
CDR3aa: CASNPTDSNQPQHF